The 24 T cell receptor beta chains below were found in one sample sequenced in a study of neurological immune-mediated disorders. Using its own MiXCR run on the 5' RACE reads, TCRdb lists one record per CDR3 protein. The sample shows about 50,000 distinct CDR3 sequences, around a tenth of them seen only once. The sequencing sample was made of PBMCs. All receptors derive from a man between 65 and 85 years old with HTLV-1-associated myelopathy (HAM/TSP).

This clonotype was found once. A much larger clone lies a single base off, so this may be a read error. The chain combines TRBV9 with TRBJ1-1; TRBD1 might be the D (6 bases). CDR1 is SGDLS and CDR2 is YYNGEE in the germline V gene. The CDR3 spans 15 residues. V was cut by 5 bases and J by 0 bases, with 14 bases left in between. The CDR3 nucleotides are TGTGCCAGCAGGCCCCTACAGGGACTGAACACTGAAGCTTTCTTT. Protein sequence: CASRPLQGLNTEAFF.

This clonotype counts as medium-sized. The V call is TRBV12-3 or TRBV12-4, the J call TRBJ2-7; TRBD1 matches at 10 bases. The length of the CDR3 is 15 residues. Trimming removed 6 bases from V and 2 bases from J; junction bases left unmatched: 7. The CDR3 DNA reads TGTGCCAGCAGCTCGGGACAGGGGCTTACCTACGAGCAGTACTTC. It specifies CASSSGQGLTYEQYF.

This clonotype was recorded at least ten times. The chain recombines TRBV7-2 with TRBJ2-1; D ambiguous. Trimming removed 0 bases at V and 8 bases at J, with 8 bases between. The CDR3 loop spans 13 amino acids. Germline-derived CDR1 and CDR2 are SGHTA and FQGNSA. The CDR3 is CASSLAFQYEQFF. The CDR3 DNA reads as TGTGCCAGCAGCTTAGCGTTCCAGTATGAGCAGTTCTTC.

V and J are TRBV28 and TRBJ1-6, with 9 bases lining up with TRBD1. The germline CDR1 and CDR2 sequences are MDHEN and SYDVKM. This CDR3 region has 16 residues. With 9 bases clipped from V and 5 bases from J, the junction kept 11 bases outside the gene matches. For the CDR3, the DNA is TGTGCCAGTCACAGGGGGCTTATCAGCGATAATTCACCCCTCCACTTT. It encodes CASHRGLISDNSPLHF. Filled out from reference TRBV28 and TRBJ1-6, the complete variable domain reads DVKVTQSSRYLVKRTGEKVFLECVQDMDHENMFWYRQDPGLGLRLIYFSYDVKMKEKGDIPEGYSVSREKKERFSLILESASTNQTSMYLCASHRGLISDNSPLHFGNGTRLTVT.

This clonotype was recorded many times. The V and J genes are TRBV4-1 and TRBJ2-5; 9 positions agree with TRBD2. Germline V gives CDR1 MGHRA, CDR2 YSYEKL. J was trimmed by 5 bases and V by 1 base; bases with no gene match: 11. The CDR3 runs 17 residues. CDR3: CASSQGGVAGVLETQYF. The CDR3 coding sequence is TGCGCCAGCAGCCAAGGTGGGGTAGCGGGAGTTTTGGAGACCCAGTACTTC.

This clonotype is labeled medium-sized. The chain has TRBV27 and TRBJ2-3, with TRBD1 identical over 7 bases. In germline, CDR1 is MNHEY, CDR2 SMNVEV (reference sequence). CDR3 length: 17 amino acids. V was pared by 6 bases and J by 1 base, with 13 bases of the junction left unmatched. This CDR3 reads CASRRQGSRFRTDTQYF. The CDR3 DNA is TGTGCCAGCAGGCGACAGGGCAGCCGATTCCGCACAGATACGCAGTATTTT.

This clonotype has at least ten counts. Sequence at one end of the junction differs from germline and may be a read error. The V call is TRBV5-1, the J call TRBJ1-1; D is unclear. In germline, CDR1 is SGHRS, CDR2 YFSETQ. The length of the CDR3 is 13 residues. In DNA, the CDR3 is TGCGCCAGCAGGTTGGCGCTGAACACTGAAGCTTTCTTT. Translating it yields CASRLALNTEAFF.

The table lists this clonotype with many counts. The chain carries TRBV7-2 and TRBJ2-1; 11 nucleotides agree with TRBD2. In germline, CDR1 is SGHTA, CDR2 FQGNSA. Trimming cost V 0 bases and J 3 bases; bases outside gene matches: 19. The CDR3 has 22 amino acids. CDR3 in amino acids: CASSLAVFSGRELGVYYNEQFF. The CDR3 coding sequence is TGTGCCAGCAGCTTAGCGGTCTTTAGCGGGAGGGAATTAGGGGTTTACTACAATGAGCAGTTCTTC.

This clonotype has at least ten counts. The J gene is TRBJ2-3, the V gene TRBV5-1, with TRBD1 identical over 11 bases. Germline values: CDR1 SGHRS, CDR2 YFSETQ. This CDR3 region has 16 residues. After removal of 2 bases from V and 5 bases from J, the junction contained 7 bases not matched to a gene. This CDR3 is CASSLMDRGRLDTQYF. CDR3 bases: TGCGCCAGCAGCTTAATGGACAGGGGGCGCCTAGATACGCAGTATTTT.

V gene TRBV6-6 combines with J gene TRBJ2-6, with TRBD1 as a possible D gene (6 bases). Between the trimmed V and J ends, which lost 8 bases and 1 base, there was a span of 12 bases. The CDR3 spans 15 residues. Germline assignment: CDR1 MNHNY and CDR2 SVGAGI (reference sequence). The CDR3 loop is CASGQTGSGANVLTF. The CDR3 DNA reads as TGTGCCAGCGGCCAAACAGGGTCTGGGGCCAACGTCCTGACTTTC.

This chain connects TRBV7-9 to TRBJ1-4; D might be TRBD1 (5 bases). Trimming removed 6 bases from V and 5 bases from J, with 13 bases in between. Germline CDR1 reads SEHNR; CDR2 reads FQNEAQ (reference sequence). The length of the CDR3 is 14 residues. The CDR3 spells CASSRTIRNEKLFF. The CDR3 nucleotides read TGTGCCAGCAGTCGGACAATTAGGAATGAAAAACTGTTTTTT.

The chain links TRBV20-1 to TRBJ2-1, with 9 bases identical to TRBD1. CDR1 and CDR2 (germline): DFQATT, SNEGSKA (reference sequence). The CDR3 has 14 residues. V lost 4 bases and J lost 4; bases outside the gene matches: 5. The CDR3 DNA follows: TGCAGTGCTAAATGGGACAGGGATTACAATGAGCAGTTCTTC. It specifies CSAKWDRDYNEQFF.

This clonotype occurred many times. The V call is TRBV6-2 or TRBV6-3, the J call TRBJ2-2; 10 bases agree with TRBD2. There are 15 residues in the CDR3. Trimming at V came to 2 bases and at J to 3 bases, leaving 0 bases not matched to a gene. Germline V gene sequence: CDR1 MNHEY, CDR2 SVGEGT. DNA for the CDR3: TGTGCCAGCAGTTACGGGACTAGCGACACCGGGGAGCTGTTTTTT. Translation gives CASSYGTSDTGELFF.

The sample holds many counts of this clonotype. The V gene is TRBV5-1, the J gene TRBJ1-5; 7 bases align to TRBD1. The CDR3 covers 14 residues. The V gene end was trimmed by 4 bases and the J gene end by 2 bases; junction bases not matched to a gene: 3. The germline gives CDR1 SGHRS, CDR2 YFSETQ. The CDR3 loop reads CASSQTGGNQPQHF. CDR3 bases: TGCGCCAGCAGCCAAACAGGGGGCAATCAGCCCCAGCATTTT.

This clonotype was counted at least ten times. The chain has TRBV7-2 and TRBJ2-2; 7 nucleotides align to TRBD1. Germline trimming cut 0 bases from V and 8 bases from J; bases unmatched to any gene: 3. The germline V gene has CDR1 SGHTA and CDR2 FQGNSA. CDR3 length equals 14 residues. CDR3 nucleotides: TGTGCCAGCAGCTTAGCGATGGGACAGGGGGAGCTGTTTTTT. Amino acids: CASSLAMGQGELFF. The variable domain in full, completed from reference TRBV7-2 and TRBJ2-2, reads GAGVSQSPSNKVTEKGKDVELRCDPISGHTALYWYRQSLGQGLEFLIYFQGNSAPDKSGLPSDRFSAERTGGSVSTLTIQRTQQEDSAVYLCASSLAMGQGELFFGEGSRLTVL.

This clonotype has a count of ten or more. For the CDR3, the DNA is TGTGCCAGCAGCTTAGCAGGGAGCGGGAGAGGAGAGACCCAGTACTTC. Translation gives CASSLAGSGRGETQYF. The chain uses TRBV7-2 and TRBJ2-5, with 8 positions matching TRBD2. CDR1 and CDR2 (germline): SGHTA, FQGNSA. Germline trimming cut 0 bases from V and 4 bases from J; bases unmatched to any gene: 7. The CDR3 has 16 amino acids. The full variable domain, completed using reference TRBV7-2 and TRBJ2-5, is GAGVSQSPSNKVTEKGKDVELRCDPISGHTALYWYRQSLGQGLEFLIYFQGNSAPDKSGLPSDRFSAERTGGSVSTLTIQRTQQEDSAVYLCASSLAGSGRGETQYFGPGTRLLVL.

This chain uses TRBV11-2 with TRBJ2-3; D is possibly TRBD1 (5 bases). V lost 5 bases to trimming and J lost 0 bases, with 12 bases between them. Germline lookup yields CDR1 SGHAT and CDR2 FQNNGV. The CDR3 runs to 15 residues. CDR3 bases: TGTGCCAGCAGCCGTCGTCAGGGAAGCACAGATACGCAGTATTTT. This translates into CASSRRQGSTDTQYF.

This clonotype was seen at least ten times. The chain uses TRBV4-3 and TRBJ1-1, with D possibly matching TRBD1 (6 bases). The length of the CDR3 is 16 residues. Trimming removed 0 bases at V and 6 bases at J, with 17 bases between. The germline gives CDR1 LGHNA, CDR2 YSLEER. The CDR3 here is CASSQERGGREAEAFF. Written as DNA, the CDR3 is TGCGCCAGCAGCCAAGAGAGGGGGGGCAGAGAGGCTGAAGCTTTCTTT.

This clonotype showed up many times. This sequence joins TRBV20-1 and TRBJ2-1; 11 positions agree with TRBD2. CDR3 size: 18 residues. CDR1 is DFQATT and CDR2 is SNEGSKA in the germline V gene (reference sequence). The V segment lost 4 bases and the J segment 7 bases; nucleotides outside the gene matches: 18. CDR3 nucleotide sequence: TGCAGTGCTATGACGGAACAGGGGAGACTAGCGGGAACGAATGAGCAGTTCTTC. This translates into CSAMTEQGRLAGTNEQFF.

This clonotype showed up many times. This chain joins TRBV6-5 and TRBJ2-2; a possible D gene is TRBD2 (5 bases). Trimming removed 3 bases from V and 8 bases from J, with 19 bases in between. CDR3 length equals 16 residues. The germline V gene encodes CDR1 MNHEY and CDR2 SVGAGI. The CDR3 sequence is CASSYTGIQLAGELFF. The CDR3 DNA reads as TGTGCCAGCAGTTATACCGGGATCCAGCTGGCTGGGGAGCTGTTTTTT.

This clonotype has a count of ten or more. The V call is TRBV5-1, the J call TRBJ2-2; D may be TRBD2 (5 bases). V was trimmed by 4 bases and J by 6 bases, leaving 10 bases between them. The germline V gene has CDR1 SGHRS and CDR2 YFSETQ. The CDR3 length is 13 residues. CDR3 sequence reads: CASSILVPGELFF. The CDR3 region has the DNA TGCGCCAGCAGCATACTAGTGCCCGGGGAGCTGTTTTTT.

Ten or more counts support this clonotype. V is TRBV25-1 and J is TRBJ2-6; D is possibly TRBD2 (5 bases). Trimming pared 3 bases from V and 2 bases from J, leaving 11 bases between. Per the germline V gene, CDR1 is MGHDK and CDR2 is SYGVNS. The CDR3 consists of 16 residues. CDR3 in DNA: TGTGCCAGCAGTGAGCGCCGGGATCCTGGGGCCAACGTCCTGACTTTC. Encoded protein: CASSERRDPGANVLTF.

The sample holds many counts of this clonotype. CDR3 sequence (DNA): TGCAGTGCTAGAGACGGGGGGAAATGGGGCGAGCAGTACTTC. Protein sequence: CSARDGGKWGEQYF. The V call is TRBV20-1, the J call TRBJ2-7, with 7 bases matching TRBD2. Germline CDR1 and CDR2: DFQATT and SNEGSKA (reference sequence). This CDR3 has 14 residues. Unmatched junction bases numbered 8, after V lost 0 bases and J lost 6 bases.

This clonotype has ten or more counts. The CDR3 sequence is CASSRLAGVYEQYF. The CDR3, as DNA: TGTGCCAGCAGCCGACTAGCGGGAGTCTACGAGCAGTACTTC. The rearrangement links TRBV11-2 to TRBJ2-7; TRBD2 agrees at 12 bases. Germline V CDR1 and CDR2: SGHAT, FQNNGV. This CDR3 contains 14 residues. V lost 5 bases to trimming and J lost 3 bases; unmatched junction nucleotides: 2.